The 22 T cell receptor beta chains presented below share a single source sample, sequenced in a study of T cell responses to AZD1222 COVID-19 vaccine. Clones were read by immunoSEQ multiplex PCR, and TCRdb kept only the in-frame ones, dropping some. The sample has about 120,000 clones, approximately 83% seen once; the top ten hold less than 10%. The sequences come from peripheral blood, collected on day 0 of AZD1222 vaccination. These receptors were obtained from an adult in good health.

This clone was counted only a few times. The gene calls are TRBV27 and TRBJ1-6; possible D gene TRBD1, 5 bases. CDR3 size: 17 residues. Germline V gene sequence: CDR1 MNHEY, CDR2 SMNVEV (reference sequence). V was clipped by 0 bases and J by 9 bases, with 18 bases between them. As DNA, the CDR3 is TGTGCCAGCAGTTTATCCTGGGGCAGGGTTTCCATTTCACCCCTCCACTTT. Translation gives CASSLSWGRVSISPLHF.

The chain carries TRBV30 and TRBJ1-1, with TRBD1 as a possible D gene (5 bases). V lost 3 bases to trimming and J lost 0 bases, with 17 bases between them. There are 16 residues in the CDR3. Per the germline V gene, CDR1 is GTSNPN and CDR2 is SVGIG (reference sequence). The CDR3 nucleotides read TGTGCCTGGAGGGGGGAAGAACAGGAGATGAACACTGAAGCTTTCTTT. Its protein is CAWRGEEQEMNTEAFF.

The J gene is TRBJ2-1, the V gene TRBV25-1; 7 bases map to TRBD2. The ends lost 7 bases at V and 6 bases at J; junction bases unmatched: 9. The CDR3 spans 14 residues. CDR1 MGHDK and CDR2 SYGVNS come from the germline V gene. In nucleotides, the CDR3 is TGTGCCAGCACACTTAGTGGGAGGGCCAATGAGCAGTTCTTC. Its protein product is CASTLSGRANEQFF. Combining the CDR3 with reference TRBV25-1 and TRBJ2-1 gives the whole variable domain EADIYQTPRYLVIGTGKKITLECSQTMGHDKMYWYQQDPGMELHLIHYSYGVNSTEKGDLSSESTVSRIRTEHFPLTLESARPSHTSQYLCASTLSGRANEQFFGPGTRLTVL.

The chain recombines TRBV24-1 with TRBJ2-2; D possibly matches TRBD1 or TRBD2 (5 bases each). This CDR3 contains 17 residues. Trimming stripped 7 bases from V and 0 bases from J, with 17 bases between. Per germline, CDR1 KGHDR and CDR2 SFDVKD. CDR3 sequence: CATRGVNGSPNTGELFF. The CDR3 DNA sequence: TGTGCCACCAGGGGGGTCAATGGCAGCCCGAACACCGGGGAGCTGTTTTTT.

This clone was detected only once. V gene TRBV9 combines with J gene TRBJ2-3; D remains ambiguous. Looked up from germline, CDR1 is SGDLS and CDR2 is YYNGEE. The V gene lost 2 bases and the J gene lost 4 bases, with 2 bases spanning the gap. The CDR3 length is 11 residues. The CDR3 DNA reads as TGTGCCAGCAGCGTTGCAGATACGCAGTATTTT. Its protein is CASSVADTQYF.

V usage is TRBV28 and J usage is TRBJ1-5; a possible D gene is TRBD1 (5 bases). With 2 bases removed from V and 6 bases from J, the gap between germline ends came to 11 bases. This CDR3 has 14 amino acids. CDR1 is MDHEN and CDR2 is SYDVKM in the germline V gene. CDR3 nucleotide sequence: TGTGCCAGCAGTTTACTGGGGGTGGGTCAGCCCCAGCATTTT. It yields the protein CASSLLGVGQPQHF.

The CDR3 sequence is CASSLQGGQPQHF. The CDR3 nucleotides read TGCGCCAGCAGCTTGCAGGGGGGTCAGCCCCAGCATTTT. J is TRBJ1-5 and V is TRBV5-1, with TRBD1 matching over 7 bases. Germline values: CDR1 SGHRS, CDR2 YFSETQ. After removal of 1 base from V and 6 bases from J, the junction contained 1 base not matched to a gene. The CDR3 length is 13 residues.

This clone is a singleton in its sample. Other DNA sequences from this sample encode an identical CDR3 as well. The chain joins TRBV2 to TRBJ1-1; D remains unclear. V was clipped by 6 bases and J by 2 bases, with 1 base between them. CDR1 is SNHLY and CDR2 is FYNNEI in the germline V gene. CDR3 length equals 10 residues. CDR3 residues: CASRNTEAFF. The CDR3 region has the DNA TGTGCCAGCAGAAACACTGAAGCTTTCTTT.

This clone was counted between two and nine times. V and J are TRBV12-3 or TRBV12-4 and TRBJ1-1, with D hard to call. The V and J ends lost 3 bases and 5 bases respectively, with 7 bases between them. CDR3 size: 12 residues. The CDR3: CASSLRRTEAFF. In DNA form, the CDR3 reads TGTGCCAGCAGTTTGAGGCGGACTGAAGCTTTCTTT.

The CDR3 here is CASSLPGTGGVTEAFF. The CDR3 DNA sequence: TGTGCCAGCAGTTTACCCGGGACAGGCGGGGTTACTGAAGCTTTCTTT. This chain links TRBV28 with TRBJ1-1; 8 bases are shared with TRBD1. Germline CDR1 reads MDHEN; CDR2 reads SYDVKM. The V gene end was trimmed by 2 bases and the J gene end by 5 bases; junction bases not matched to a gene: 10. The CDR3 contains 16 residues.

Note on this clone: The same CDR3 also results from other DNA sequences found in this sample. This chain connects TRBV12-3 or TRBV12-4 to TRBJ1-2, with 8 bases that match TRBD1. After removal of 5 bases from V and 5 bases from J, the junction contained 4 bases not matched to a gene. The CDR3 extends over 13 amino acids. The CDR3 sequence is CASSLTGGYGYTF. CDR3 nucleotide sequence: TGTGCCAGCAGTCTCACAGGGGGGTATGGCTACACCTTC.

This clone was counted a single time. This chain links TRBV4-2 with TRBJ1-2; D is unresolved. The CDR3 length is 13 residues. Germline CDR1 LGHNA, CDR2 YNFKEQ. Trimming cost V 4 bases and J 0 bases, with 6 bases left between them. The CDR3, as DNA: TGTGCCAGCAGCCCGTCGGCTAACTATGGCTACACCTTC. The encoded protein is CASSPSANYGYTF.

DNA of the CDR3: TGTGCCACCAGTGAACCGGGACTAATCTACAATGAGCAGTTCTTC. Translated, it gives CATSEPGLIYNEQFF. This chain links TRBV24-1 with TRBJ2-1; 7 nucleotides agree with TRBD2. Germline values: CDR1 KGHDR, CDR2 SFDVKD. V lost 4 bases, J lost 3 bases, and 5 bases stayed unmatched. There are 15 residues in the CDR3.

CDR3 region: CASSSGGNMNTEAFF. CDR3 bases: TGTGCCAGCAGTTCAGGGGGCAATATGAACACTGAAGCTTTCTTT. The V and J genes are TRBV6-5 and TRBJ1-1; 8 nucleotides line up with TRBD1. V gave up 4 bases and J gave up 0 bases; unmatched junction bases: 4. Germline V gene sequence: CDR1 MNHEY, CDR2 SVGAGI. This CDR3 contains 15 residues.

The chain links TRBV4-2 to TRBJ2-7; 10 nucleotides line up with TRBD2. Per germline, CDR1 LGHNA and CDR2 YNFKEQ. The junction had 17 bases not matched to a gene; V was cut back by 0 bases and J by 6 bases. CDR3 length equals 19 residues. The DNA for the CDR3 is TGTGCCAGCAGCCAAGAAATCCGGAAAGCGGGGGGGCGAGCTTTCGAGCAGTACTTC. Encoded protein: CASSQEIRKAGGRAFEQYF.

The chain combines TRBV15 with TRBJ1-1; D is undetermined. The CDR3 has 13 residues. V was shortened by 7 bases and J by 1 base, with 10 bases between the two germline ends. Germline CDR1 is LNHNV and CDR2 is YYDKDF (reference sequence). DNA for the CDR3: TGTGCCACCACCCCGTCTGAGAACACTGAAGCTTTCTTT. This gives the protein CATTPSENTEAFF.

The V call is TRBV7-3, the J call TRBJ2-1; 8 bases are shared with TRBD2. The junction had 13 bases not matched to a gene; V was cut back by 5 bases and J by 7 bases. CDR1 is SGHTA and CDR2 is FQGTGA in the germline V gene. CDR3 length equals 16 residues. DNA for the CDR3: TGTGCCAGCAGCCCTCCGGGACTAGAGAGATCTAATGAGCAGTTCTTC. It encodes CASSPPGLERSNEQFF.

The chain recombines TRBV18 with TRBJ1-6; 9 bases align to TRBD1. CDR3 length: 16 residues. From germline, CDR1 is KGHSH and CDR2 LQKENI. V dropped 3 bases and J dropped 7; count of bases not matched to a gene: 7. CDR3 coding DNA: TGTGCCAGCTCACCGGGACCGACAGGGGGGAATTCACCCCTCCACTTT. It codes for CASSPGPTGGNSPLHF.

The genes are TRBV28 and TRBJ1-2; 9 bases match TRBD1. The germline V gene has CDR1 MDHEN and CDR2 SYDVKM. V was clipped by 7 bases and J by 4 bases; unmatched bases: 7. This CDR3 has 14 amino acids. The CDR3 region is CASTLDRGSYGYTF. Written as DNA, the CDR3 is TGTGCCAGCACCCTGGACAGGGGATCCTATGGCTACACCTTC.

The V and J genes are TRBV11-1 and TRBJ2-3; TRBD1 might be the D (6 bases). V lost 5 bases, J lost 1 base, and 16 bases lay in between. The CDR3 consists of 16 residues. Germline V CDR1 and CDR2: SGHAT, FQDESV (reference sequence). The CDR3 DNA follows: TGTGCCAGCAGCCCCCGACAGGTCTATGGCACAGATACGCAGTATTTT. This sequence encodes CASSPRQVYGTDTQYF.

The chain couples TRBV5-4 to TRBJ2-3, with D hard to call. CDR3 length: 16 residues. V lost 4 bases and J 0 bases, leaving 15 bases between the germline ends. Germline CDR1 SGHNT, CDR2 YYREEE (reference sequence). The CDR3 nucleotides read TGTGCCAGCAGCCCTCCTTTCCCTACTAGCACAGATACGCAGTATTTT. This encodes CASSPPFPTSTDTQYF.

A word on this clone: The same CDR3 arises from other DNA sequences in this sample as well. V is TRBV6-4 and J is TRBJ2-2; D remains unclear. The CDR3 loop spans 13 amino acids. Germline lookup yields CDR1 MRHNA and CDR2 SNTAGT. V lost 0 bases, J lost 3 bases, and 2 bases lay in between. The CDR3, as DNA: TGTGCCAGCAGTGACTCAGACACCGGGGAGCTGTTTTTT. This gives the protein CASSDSDTGELFF.